There are a few counts of the clone carrying this TCR beta chain. Its target is unknown. Researchers used genomic DNA as the template to profile TCR beta VDJ and CDR3. A single record per CDR3 protein comes from TCRdb applying MiXCR to the reads. There are under 350,000 distinct CDR3 sequences in the sample; about three fifths occur only once, and 1% to 1.5% lies in the top ten. This sample stems from a study of CD8+CD57+ T cells in acquired aplastic anemia. Study overall: When averaged, DNA from sorted CD4+ and CD8+ cells came to 3.2 ug.

The CDR3 is 16 residues long. The germline CDR1 and CDR2 sequences are GTSNPN and SVGIG (reference sequence). Trimming cost V 2 bases and J 2 bases; bases outside gene matches: 9. Findings of the study overall: Patients had approximately 30 CD8+ CDR3 sequences in common with controls (the shared set).

Patients selected for sequencing had displayed CD8+CD57+ cell expansion by flow cytometry. Receipt of therapy had not occurred in any patient by the time of blood sampling. This TCR was recovered from a human donor with aplastic anemia. Sequenced sample: sorted CD4+, CD8+, or CD8+CD57+ T cells (not recorded which) from PBMCs. V is TRBV30 and J is TRBJ2-3, with 8 positions matching TRBD2. CDR3 loop: CAWSLPREGNTDTQYF. CDR3 in DNA: TGTGCCTGGAGTCTCCCACGGGAGGGTAACACAGATACGCAGTATTTT.